In this sample, the clone carrying this T cell receptor (beta chain) turned up a few times. Antigen unknown. TCRdb reprocessed the 5' RACE reads with MiXCR, giving one entry per CDR3 protein. The sample lists 120,000 or so distinct CDR3 sequences; approximately 15% were seen once. The data stem from a study of T-cell memory formation after mild COVID-19. Background on the study: Clusters were largely donor specific. Regarding the study as a whole: Whether second-wave clones peaking at day 37 were SARS-CoV-2 specific went unconfirmed. Clones shrinking between day 15 and 85 showed a balanced CD4/CD8 split, and those that grew later tilted toward CD4+.

The germline V gene has CDR1 LGHNA and CDR2 YNFKEQ. The CDR3 runs to 12 residues. The V gene lost 3 bases and the J gene lost 6 bases, with 9 bases spanning the gap. The chain couples TRBV4-2 to TRBJ2-7, with D unclear. Specimen: PBMCs or a T cell subset sorted from them (not recorded which). This receptor was obtained from a man younger than 35 who had mild COVID-19 (a few samples of this study predate the infection). Cell type and time point are not known. The CDR3 sequence: CASSQETSEQYF. In DNA form, the CDR3 reads TGTGCCAGCAGCCAGGAGACATCCGAGCAGTACTTC.